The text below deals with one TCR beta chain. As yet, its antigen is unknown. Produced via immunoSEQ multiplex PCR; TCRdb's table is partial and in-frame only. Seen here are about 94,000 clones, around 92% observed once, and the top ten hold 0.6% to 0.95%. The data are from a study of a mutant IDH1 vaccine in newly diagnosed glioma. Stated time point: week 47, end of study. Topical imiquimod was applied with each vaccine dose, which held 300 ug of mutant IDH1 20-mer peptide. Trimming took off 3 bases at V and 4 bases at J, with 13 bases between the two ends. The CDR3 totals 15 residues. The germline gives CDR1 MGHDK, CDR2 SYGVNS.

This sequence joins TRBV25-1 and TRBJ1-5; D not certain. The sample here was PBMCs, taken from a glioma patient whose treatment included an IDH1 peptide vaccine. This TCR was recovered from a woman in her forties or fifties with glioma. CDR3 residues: CASSDSGLGNQPQHF. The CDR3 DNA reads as TGTGCCAGCAGTGACTCAGGCCTCGGAAATCAGCCCCAGCATTTT.